The rows below give T cell receptor beta chains drawn from one sample of a study of shared clonotypes between healthy human individuals. The data were produced by immunoSEQ multiplex PCR, yet TCRdb's version contains in-frame clones alone and is incomplete. The sample holds millions of clones, approximately 90% seen once. Sequencing input: naive CD4+ T cells sorted from blood. Source of these receptors: a man younger than 30 in good health. The CDR3 runs from the conserved cysteine through the conserved F or W. D genes are given only for firm matches. Clone size is given for some rows only: seen once, a few or many times, or a class if the clone is expanded.

v_call: TRBV5-6; j_call: TRBJ2-3; d_call: .; clone_size: .; cdr3_aa: CASSLGPTEWTDTQYF; cdr3_nt: TGTGCCAGCAGCTTGGGGCCTACGGAGTGGACAGATACGCAGTATTTT
v_call: TRBV27; j_call: TRBJ2-2; d_call: .; clone_size: .; cdr3_aa: CASSLGDRDTGELFF; cdr3_nt: TGTGCCAGCAGTTTGGGTGACAGAGACACCGGGGAGCTGTTTTTT
v_call: TRBV4-2; j_call: TRBJ1-4; d_call: TRBD1; clone_size: .; cdr3_aa: CASSQESTGQGKEKLFF; cdr3_nt: TGTGCCAGCAGCCAAGAGTCCACGGGACAGGGGAAGGAAAAACTGTTTTTT
v_call: TRBV28; j_call: TRBJ1-5; d_call: .; clone_size: .; cdr3_aa: CASSFLGGQARQPQHF; cdr3_nt: TGTGCCAGCAGTTTCCTAGGGGGGCAGGCCAGACAGCCCCAGCATTTT
v_call: TRBV4-1; j_call: TRBJ2-5; d_call: .; clone_size: .; cdr3_aa: CASSQTWDGLETQYF; cdr3_nt: TGCGCCAGCAGCCAAACCTGGGACGGACTAGAGACCCAGTACTTC
v_call: TRBV28; j_call: TRBJ1-5; d_call: .; clone_size: once; cdr3_aa: CASSLEGRQPQHF; cdr3_nt: TGTGCCAGCAGTTTGGAGGGTAGGCAGCCCCAGCATTTT
v_call: TRBV7-8; j_call: TRBJ1-1; d_call: .; clone_size: .; cdr3_aa: CASSSVRDKNTEAFF; cdr3_nt: TGTGCCAGCAGCTCCGTCCGGGACAAGAACACTGAAGCTTTCTTT
v_call: TRBV7-9; j_call: TRBJ2-1; d_call: .; clone_size: .; cdr3_aa: CASSLSANEQFF; cdr3_nt: TGTGCCAGCAGCTTATCCGCTAATGAGCAGTTCTTC
v_call: TRBV5-1; j_call: TRBJ1-2; d_call: .; clone_size: .; cdr3_aa: CASRWGEDYGYTF; cdr3_nt: TGCGCCAGCCGCTGGGGGGAGGACTATGGCTACACCTTC
v_call: TRBV20-1; j_call: TRBJ1-2; d_call: .; clone_size: .; cdr3_aa: CSATRVYGYTF; cdr3_nt: TGCAGTGCTACCAGGGTCTATGGCTACACCTTC
v_call: TRBV5-1; j_call: TRBJ2-2; d_call: .; clone_size: .; cdr3_aa: CASSLQGLLGGELFF; cdr3_nt: TGCGCCAGCAGCTTGCAGGGGCTCCTGGGCGGGGAGCTGTTTTTT
v_call: TRBV2; j_call: TRBJ1-5; d_call: TRBD1; clone_size: .; cdr3_aa: CASSTDRGDQPQHF; cdr3_nt: TGTGCCAGCAGTACTGACAGGGGGGATCAGCCCCAGCATTTT
v_call: TRBV7-9; j_call: TRBJ2-7; d_call: TRBD1; clone_size: .; cdr3_aa: CASSYRGEDEQYF; cdr3_nt: TGTGCCAGCAGCTACAGGGGAGAGGACGAGCAGTACTTC
v_call: TRBV5-1; j_call: TRBJ2-1; d_call: TRBD2; clone_size: .; cdr3_aa: CASSPNQSGLAGEDNEQFF; cdr3_nt: TGCGCCAGCAGCCCCAACCAGAGCGGACTAGCGGGAGAGGACAATGAGCAGTTCTTC
v_call: TRBV6-5; j_call: TRBJ2-2; d_call: TRBD2; clone_size: .; cdr3_aa: CASSTGLAGTGELFF; cdr3_nt: TGTGCCAGCAGTACGGGACTAGCGGGAACCGGGGAGCTGTTTTTT
v_call: TRBV13; j_call: TRBJ2-1; d_call: .; clone_size: once; cdr3_aa: CASSLATRFWDNEQFF; cdr3_nt: TGTGCCAGCAGCTTAGCAACGAGGTTTTGGGACAATGAGCAGTTCTTC
v_call: TRBV7-2; j_call: TRBJ1-2; d_call: .; clone_size: .; cdr3_aa: CASSLAHSYGYTF; cdr3_nt: TGTGCCAGCAGCTTAGCTCACAGCTATGGCTACACCTTC
v_call: TRBV11-3; j_call: TRBJ2-2; d_call: .; clone_size: once; cdr3_aa: CASSFGTNTGELFF; cdr3_nt: TGTGCCAGCAGCTTCGGGACGAACACCGGGGAGCTGTTTTTT
v_call: TRBV28; j_call: TRBJ2-5; d_call: .; clone_size: .; cdr3_aa: CASTSGSIGETQYF; cdr3_nt: TGTGCCAGCACCTCAGGCAGTATTGGAGAGACCCAGTACTTC
v_call: TRBV7-9; j_call: TRBJ2-7; d_call: .; clone_size: .; cdr3_aa: CASSLVPGVRVNEQYF; cdr3_nt: TGTGCCAGCAGCTTAGTACCGGGCGTAAGAGTCAACGAGCAGTACTTC
v_call: TRBV7-9; j_call: TRBJ1-2; d_call: .; clone_size: few; cdr3_aa: CASSTSHNYGYTF; cdr3_nt: TGTGCCAGCAGTACATCACACAACTATGGCTACACCTTC
v_call: TRBV29-1; j_call: TRBJ2-3; d_call: .; clone_size: .; cdr3_aa: CSVTGFTDTQYF; cdr3_nt: TGCAGCGTTACAGGGTTTACTGATACGCAGTATTTT
v_call: TRBV5-6; j_call: TRBJ1-1; d_call: TRBD1; clone_size: .; cdr3_aa: CASSLGDSDYSKAFF; cdr3_nt: TGTGCCAGCAGCCTCGGGGACAGCGACTACTCCAAAGCTTTCTTT
v_call: TRBV5-6; j_call: TRBJ2-2; d_call: TRBD1; clone_size: .; cdr3_aa: CASSSMGQGNTGELFF; cdr3_nt: TGTGCCAGCAGCTCCATGGGACAGGGAAACACCGGGGAGCTGTTTTTT
v_call: TRBV5-1; j_call: TRBJ1-3; d_call: TRBD1; clone_size: .; cdr3_aa: CASSATGSGNTIYF; cdr3_nt: TGCGCCAGCAGCGCGACAGGGTCTGGAAACACCATATATTTT
v_call: TRBV11-2; j_call: TRBJ1-6; d_call: TRBD1; clone_size: .; cdr3_aa: CASSLYMGQGGSPLHF; cdr3_nt: TGTGCCAGCAGCTTATACATGGGACAGGGAGGTTCACCCCTCCACTTT
v_call: TRBV11-2; j_call: TRBJ2-7; d_call: .; clone_size: .; cdr3_aa: CASSLDLERGEQYF; cdr3_nt: TGTGCCAGCAGCTTAGATCTCGAGCGAGGCGAGCAGTACTTC
v_call: TRBV10-1; j_call: TRBJ2-2; d_call: .; clone_size: .; cdr3_aa: CATQAGDTGELFF; cdr3_nt: TGCGCCACCCAAGCAGGGGACACCGGGGAGCTGTTTTTT